This paragraph reports one T cell receptor (beta chain). The target antigen is unknown. This record belongs to a study of CD8 T cells in Susac syndrome. Notes on the study in general: Individuals included in the TCR sequencing and HLA analysis were acknowledged by the study to be relatively few in number.

CDR3 length: 13 residues. Per the germline V gene, CDR1 is LNHDA and CDR2 is SQIVND (reference sequence). With 7 bases clipped from V and 3 bases from J, the junction kept 5 bases outside the gene matches. The RNA, roughly 0.45 to 1 ug, was put through reverse transcription using random hexamers. Amplification of TCR beta CDR3 by immunoSEQ multiplex PCR spanned 54 Vbeta and 13 Jbeta. Each CDR3 protein is one row after TCRdb ran MiXCR on the immunoSEQ multiplex PCR reads. The data show about 300,000 distinct CDR3 sequences, approximately 85% seen once. Sequencing of TCR beta drew on CD8+ and CD4+ T cells from blood. The CD8+ and CD4+ T cells were negatively isolated, with the TEMRA cells enriched by FACS.

The specimen sequenced was CD8+ T cells from PBMCs. V and J are TRBV19 and TRBJ2-7; 8 bases agree with TRBD1. The receptor comes from a human donor with multiple sclerosis. The CDR3 nucleotides read TGTGCCAGTATGGGACAGGAAAACTACGAGCAGTACTTC. This translates into CASMGQENYEQYF.